This passage covers 29 T cell receptor beta chains from one sample sequenced in a study of Graves' ophthalmopathy and Graves' hyperthyroidism. Amplified TCR beta CDR3 regions were obtained using RNA transcripts as template. HTBI-primed first-round RT-PCR preceded second-round multiplex PCR. One entry per CDR3 protein, called by TCRdb with MiXCR from the multiplex PCR reads. The table has hundreds of thousands of distinct CDR3 sequences, roughly 21% seen once. Sequences were obtained from peripheral blood. These receptors were obtained from a woman aged 18-30 years with stable Graves' hyperthyroidism.

The chain is built from TRBV4-1 and TRBJ1-2; tentative D call: TRBD1 (6 bases). Germline CDR1 MGHRA, CDR2 YSYEKL. The CDR3 sequence is 13 residues long. V was pared by 2 bases and J by 4 bases, with 8 bases between. The DNA of the CDR3 is TGCGCCAGCAGCCAAACAGGGTTCTATGGCTACACCTTC. As protein: CASSQTGFYGYTF.

This clonotype was recorded many times. The chain recombines TRBV20-1 with TRBJ2-7; 9 positions agree with TRBD2. V lost 1 base to trimming and J lost 0 bases; unmatched junction nucleotides: 4. Germline lookup yields CDR1 DFQATT and CDR2 SNEGSKA (reference sequence). The CDR3 is made up of 15 amino acids. CDR3 in DNA: TGCAGTGCTAGAGGGAGAGCGGGAGGCTCCTACGAGCAGTACTTC. Translation: CSARGRAGGSYEQYF.

This clonotype was picked up many times. This sequence joins TRBV28 and TRBJ2-7; no definite D call. CDR3 length: 12 residues. Trimming shortened V by 3 bases and J by 5 bases, and 8 bases separated the two germline ends. Germline values: CDR1 MDHEN, CDR2 SYDVKM. CDR3 residues: CASSLRPNEQYF. CDR3 coding DNA: TGTGCCAGCAGTTTGCGGCCGAACGAGCAGTACTTC.

In this sample, this clonotype turned up many times. V and J are TRBV30 and TRBJ1-5; D is unclear. This CDR3 comprises 13 residues. The germline gives CDR1 GTSNPN, CDR2 SVGIG (reference sequence). The V end was cut by 3 bases, the J end by 4 bases, with 10 bases between. CDR3 sequence reads: CAWRASINQPQHF. CDR3 nucleotide sequence: TGTGCCTGGAGGGCAAGCATTAATCAGCCCCAGCATTTT.

This clonotype was counted many times. This CDR3 reads CASKATKQETQYF. CDR3 nucleotide sequence: TGTGCCAGCAAAGCAACGAAACAAGAGACCCAGTACTTC. This chain joins TRBV2 and TRBJ2-5; D is unclear. The CDR3 covers 13 residues. The germline CDR1 and CDR2 sequences are SNHLY and FYNNEI. Trimming left V 7 bases short and J 2 bases short, with 11 bases between.

Ten or more counts support this clonotype. The gene calls are TRBV18 and TRBJ2-5; no clear D. V was clipped by 0 bases and J by 4 bases, with 9 bases between them. The length of the CDR3 is 14 residues. Germline CDR1 KGHSH, CDR2 LQKENI. CDR3 nucleotide sequence: TGTGCCAGCTCACCACCCATAGGGCGAGAGACCCAGTACTTC. The encoded protein is CASSPPIGRETQYF.

This clonotype has ten or more counts. The chain recombines TRBV20-1 with TRBJ1-1; TRBD1 might be the D (5 bases). Germline-derived CDR1 and CDR2 are DFQATT and SNEGSKA (reference sequence). The length of the CDR3 is 12 residues. V lost 7 bases to trimming and J lost 4 bases, with 13 bases between them. CDR3 loop: CSVTGGVTEAFF. Here the CDR3 DNA reads TGCAGTGTAACGGGGGGGGTCACTGAAGCTTTCTTT.

This clonotype was seen at least ten times. This sequence joins TRBV14 and TRBJ2-7; TRBD1 aligns across 7 bases. Germline V gene data show CDR1 as SGHDN and CDR2 as FVKESK. J gave up 3 bases and V 1 base, and 9 bases lay outside the gene matches. The CDR3 loop spans 16 amino acids. The DNA of the CDR3 is TGTGCCAGCAGCCAAGTGCGAGGGGGCAAGGTCTACGAGCAGTACTTC. It yields the protein CASSQVRGGKVYEQYF.

This clonotype showed up many times. The rearrangement joins TRBV6-2 or TRBV6-3 to TRBJ1-5, with 7 nucleotides matching TRBD1. Germline V gives CDR1 MNHEY, CDR2 SVGEGT. The trim removed 6 bases at V and 4 bases at J, leaving 6 bases unmatched. The CDR3 runs 14 residues. The CDR3 DNA reads TGTGCCAGCAGCCCGACAGGGAAGAATCAGCCCCAGCATTTT. Translating it yields CASSPTGKNQPQHF.

This clonotype was detected ten times or more. The rearrangement uses TRBV6-2 or TRBV6-3 and TRBJ1-5, with no clear D. Germline V gene lookup returns CDR1 MNHEY and CDR2 SVGEGT. This CDR3 region has 15 residues. The V and J ends lost 0 bases and 0 bases respectively, with 6 bases between them. The CDR3 region has the DNA TGTGCCAGCAGTTACTCTGGGTATAGCAATCAGCCCCAGCATTTT. It codes for CASSYSGYSNQPQHF.

The table lists this clonotype with many counts. The CDR3 is CASSLWDRGDEQYF. The CDR3 DNA follows: TGTGCCAGCAGTTTGTGGGACAGGGGCGACGAGCAGTACTTC. The chain employs TRBV12-3 or TRBV12-4 and TRBJ2-7, with 10 bases matching TRBD1. The CDR3 length is 14 residues. V was pared by 3 bases and J by 5 bases, with 4 bases of the junction left unmatched.

This clonotype came up many times. The V gene is TRBV12-3 or TRBV12-4, the J gene TRBJ2-7; D may be TRBD1 (6 bases). The CDR3 has 15 amino acids. V lost 3 bases and J 0 bases, leaving 12 bases between the germline ends. The CDR3: CASSFGQPGSYEQYF. In DNA, the CDR3 is TGTGCCAGCAGTTTTGGACAGCCGGGCTCCTACGAGCAGTACTTC.

This clonotype was observed at least ten times. The gene calls are TRBV20-1 and TRBJ2-5; TRBD2 is a possible D gene (7 bases). In germline, CDR1 is DFQATT, CDR2 SNEGSKA (reference sequence). Trimming left V 3 bases short and J 4 bases short, with 9 bases between. This CDR3 contains 12 residues. CDR3: CSASRGGETQYF. The CDR3 DNA reads as TGCAGTGCTAGTAGGGGGGGAGAGACCCAGTACTTC.

This clonotype was seen repeatedly, ten times or more. The chain joins TRBV19 to TRBJ2-2; tentatively, D is TRBD2 (5 bases). The CDR3 spans 13 residues. Germline loops: CDR1 LNHDA, CDR2 SQIVND (reference sequence). V lost 3 bases to trimming and J lost 5 bases, with 7 bases between them. CDR3 nucleotide sequence: TGTGCCAGTAGTATGGGAGTAACCGGGGAGCTGTTTTTT. Protein product: CASSMGVTGELFF. Full variable domain (remainder filled in from reference TRBV19 and TRBJ2-2): DGGITQSPKYLFRKEGQNVTLSCEQNLNHDAMYWYRQDPGQGLRLIYYSQIVNDFQKGDIAEGYSVSREKKESFPLTVTSAQKNPTAFYLCASSMGVTGELFFGEGSRLTVL.

This clonotype was detected ten times or more. The V and J genes are TRBV10-2 and TRBJ2-7; 10 nucleotides line up with TRBD2. CDR1 is WSHSY, CDR2 SAAADI, per germline. V dropped 2 bases and J dropped 3; count of bases not matched to a gene: 7. The CDR3 is made up of 16 amino acids. CDR3 bases: TGCGCCAGCAGTGAGGGGTCTAGCGGGAGAATCTACGAGCAGTACTTC. This encodes CASSEGSSGRIYEQYF.

This clonotype was detected ten times or more. The V and J genes are TRBV5-1 and TRBJ2-7; 8 bases align to TRBD1. This CDR3 region has 17 residues. CDR1 is SGHRS, CDR2 YFSETQ, per germline. Losses at the gene ends were 6 bases for V and 0 bases for J; bases not matched to a gene: 14. This CDR3 reads CASNFDTGTGNSYEQYF. In nucleotides, the CDR3 is TGCGCCAGCAACTTTGACACCGGGACAGGTAACTCCTACGAGCAGTACTTC.

This clonotype was counted between two and nine times. With a much larger clone just one base away, this may be a read error. This rearrangement joins TRBV6-1 to TRBJ2-2; the match to TRBD2 covers 13 bases. Germline CDR1 reads MNHNS; CDR2 reads SASEGT. V dropped 6 bases and J dropped 2; count of bases not matched to a gene: 3. CDR3 length: 16 amino acids. The CDR3 region has the DNA TGTGCCAGCAGCAAGGGACTAGCGGGAAACACCGGGGAGCTGTTTTTT. As protein: CASSKGLAGNTGELFF.

As concerns this clonotype: A read error may explain this, as a much larger clone is one base away. This chain uses TRBV7-9 with TRBJ2-5; 9 bases align to TRBD1. Germline V gives CDR1 SEHNR, CDR2 FQNEAQ (reference sequence). The CDR3 is 15 residues long. CDR3 sequence: CASSLDRGRQETQDF. The DNA of the CDR3 is TGTGCCAGCAGCTTGGACAGGGGAAGGCAAGAGACCCAGGACTTC.

The V call is TRBV9, the J call TRBJ2-5; 7 bases agree with TRBD1. CDR3 length: 16 residues. Germline V gives CDR1 SGDLS, CDR2 YYNGEE. Trimming cost V 2 bases and J 0 bases; bases outside gene matches: 7. The CDR3 reads CASSVSGTEHQETQYF. The CDR3 coding sequence is TGTGCCAGCAGCGTCTCCGGGACAGAACACCAAGAGACCCAGTACTTC.

This clonotype was observed at least ten times. The junction departs from the called germline gene at one end, perhaps through a read error. V is TRBV4-2 and J is TRBJ1-5; D is ambiguous. The CDR3 is made up of 15 amino acids. The V gene's germline CDR1 is LGHNA and CDR2 YNFKEQ. CDR3 loop: CASSQVEGGNQPQHF. CDR3 nucleotides: TGTGCCAGCAGCCAAGTCGAGGGCGGCAATCAGCCCCAGCACTTT.

Of note for this clonotype: Given a much more abundant clone one base away, this may be a read error. This chain connects TRBV6-2 or TRBV6-3 to TRBJ2-7; D is ambiguous. The CDR3 extends over 13 amino acids. Germline V CDR1 and CDR2: MNHEY, SVGEGT. Here the CDR3 reads CASSYASSYEQHF. The CDR3 DNA sequence: TGTGCCAGCAGTTACGCATCTTCCTACGAGCAGCACTTC.

This clonotype was observed many times. The V gene is TRBV6-1, the J gene TRBJ1-2; D is perhaps TRBD1 (5 bases). V dropped 1 base and J dropped 6 bases, with 12 bases sitting between them. The CDR3 spans 14 residues. The germline V gene encodes CDR1 MNHNS and CDR2 SASEGT. This CDR3 is CASSEVRGSDGYTF. CDR3 nucleotide sequence: TGTGCCAGCAGTGAAGTTAGGGGCTCTGATGGCTACACCTTC.

The CDR3 reads CASSLRDRGWETQYF. CDR3 in DNA: TGTGCCAGCAGTCTCCGGGACAGGGGGTGGGAGACCCAGTACTTC. The chain uses TRBV12-3 or TRBV12-4 and TRBJ2-5, with 11 bases aligning to TRBD1. The CDR3 sequence is 15 residues long. J was trimmed by 5 bases and V by 5 bases; bases with no gene match: 7.

This clonotype was recorded many times. The chain links TRBV6-2 or TRBV6-3 to TRBJ2-7; tentatively, D is TRBD1 (6 bases). CDR3 length: 14 residues. V was clipped by 2 bases and J by 3 bases, with 11 bases between them. Germline assignment: CDR1 MNHEY and CDR2 SVGEGT. CDR3 in amino acids: CASSYLGAHYEQYF. In nucleotides, the CDR3 is TGTGCCAGCAGTTACCTGGGGGCGCACTACGAGCAGTACTTC.

In this sample, this clonotype turned up many times. CDR3 DNA sequence: TGCAGTGCTAGAGGATTACAGGGGGCGACGGCCTACGAGCAGTACTTC. Translated, it gives CSARGLQGATAYEQYF. The chain joins TRBV20-1 to TRBJ2-7; 9 positions match TRBD1. CDR3 size: 16 residues. With 1 base clipped from V and 2 bases from J, the junction kept 9 bases outside the gene matches. Germline values: CDR1 DFQATT, CDR2 SNEGSKA (reference sequence).

This clonotype has ten or more counts. This chain uses TRBV12-3 or TRBV12-4 with TRBJ1-1, with 9 bases matching TRBD1. Unmatched junction bases numbered 5, after V lost 6 bases and J lost 3 bases. The CDR3 runs to 14 residues. CDR3 nucleotide sequence: TGTGCCAGCAGGGGGACAGGGCGGGACACTGAAGCTTTCTTT. Its protein product is CASRGTGRDTEAFF.

This clonotype occurred many times. This chain uses TRBV12-3 or TRBV12-4 with TRBJ1-5; 9 bases are shared with TRBD1. Trimming cost V 6 bases and J 2 bases; bases outside gene matches: 8. The CDR3 is made up of 16 amino acids. Written as DNA, the CDR3 is TGTGCCAGCAGCCTGGGACAGGGCCAAGGCAATCAGCCCCAGCATTTT. Its protein is CASSLGQGQGNQPQHF.

This clonotype occurred many times. The chain recombines TRBV25-1 with TRBJ2-7; D is unclear. CDR1 MGHDK and CDR2 SYGVNS come from the germline V gene. V lost 8 bases and J 2 bases, leaving 10 bases between the germline ends. The CDR3 contains 12 residues. The CDR3 nucleotides read TGTGCCAGCCAAGACATAACCTACGAGCAGTACTTC. Amino acid sequence: CASQDITYEQYF.

The sample holds a few counts of this clonotype. This rearrangement joins TRBV6-5 to TRBJ1-2, with D tentatively TRBD1 (5 bases). The germline gives CDR1 MNHEY, CDR2 SVGAGI. The CDR3 length is 13 residues. Trimming cost V 2 bases and J 6 bases, with 10 bases left between them. CDR3 sequence: CASSYTDTDGYTF. The CDR3 DNA follows: TGTGCCAGCAGTTACACGGACACCGATGGCTACACCTTC.